This is a list of T cell receptor beta chains from one sample in a study of preoperative IRX-2 immunotherapy in early breast cancer. TCRdb keeps only in-frame clones here, not all; method: immunoSEQ multiplex PCR. Of 55,000 to 70,000 clones in the sample, around 94% were seen once. The specimen was taken from a patient treated with IRX-2 immunotherapy. These receptors were collected from a human donor with breast cancer. Each CDR3 is given with its conserved first and last residue. The D gene is left open where the match is weak. Not all rows give a size; the values are once, few, many and, for expanded clones, a class.

CDR3,DNA,V,J,D,size
CASSQTGEETQYF,TGTGCCAGCAGCCAGACGGGGGAAGAGACCCAGTACTTC,TRBV11-2,TRBJ2-5,NA,NA
CASRTGTGNQPQHF,TGTGCCAGCAGAACCGGGACAGGGAATCAGCCCCAGCATTTT,TRBV6-5,TRBJ1-5,TRBD1,NA
CASSPGGEGPYEQYF,TGTGCCAGCAGCCCCGGTGGGGAGGGCCCCTACGAGCAGTACTTC,TRBV5-6,TRBJ2-7,TRBD2,NA
CASSLYTGPYNEQFF,TGTGCCAGCAGCTTGTATACAGGGCCGTACAATGAGCAGTTCTTC,TRBV5-4,TRBJ2-1,NA,NA
CASSLGAGESYEQYF,TGTGCCAGCAGCTTGGGAGCGGGTGAATCCTACGAGCAGTACTTC,TRBV7-2,TRBJ2-7,NA,NA
CASSQELRQPQHF,TGCGCCAGCAGCCAAGAATTGAGGCAGCCCCAGCATTTT,TRBV4-3,TRBJ1-5,NA,once
CASRRGGELFF,TGTGCCAGCAGAAGGGGTGGGGAGCTGTTTTTT,TRBV25-1,TRBJ2-2,NA,NA
CASSLVASENTEAFF,TGCGCCAGCAGCTTGGTAGCATCCGAGAACACTGAAGCTTTCTTT,TRBV5-1,TRBJ1-1,NA,NA
CATSRGLSLETQYF,TGTGCCACCAGCAGAGGGCTTAGTTTGGAGACCCAGTACTTC,TRBV15,TRBJ2-5,NA,NA
CASSQVPWQGILSLAKNIQYF,TGCGCCAGCAGCCAAGTTCCATGGCAGGGGATATTATCCCTAGCCAAAAACATTCAGTACTTC,TRBV4-1,TRBJ2-4,NA,NA
CASSEPGQGAYELFF,TGTGCCAGCAGTGAGCCGGGACAGGGGGCTTACGAGCTGTTTTTT,TRBV25-1,TRBJ2-2,TRBD1,NA
CASTPGGGVNEQYF,TGTGCCAGCACCCCCGGGGGAGGGGTTAACGAGCAGTACTTC,TRBV16,TRBJ2-7,TRBD2,NA
CAISESGQYGYTF,TGTGCCATCAGTGAGTCAGGACAGTATGGCTACACCTTC,TRBV10-3,TRBJ1-2,NA,few
CASSSSGDTQYF,TGTGCCAGCAGTTCATCCGGGGATACGCAGTATTTT,TRBV27,TRBJ2-3,NA,NA
CASSLWDTEAFF,TGTGCCAGCAGCCTATGGGACACTGAAGCTTTCTTT,TRBV7-9,TRBJ1-1,NA,NA
CAWSTDNNSPLHF,TGTGCCTGGAGTACAGACAATAATTCACCCCTCCACTTT,TRBV30,TRBJ1-6,NA,NA
CASSFNPLQEGGTYGYTF,TGTGCCAGCAGCTTTAACCCCCTCCAGGAGGGAGGGACCTATGGCTACACCTTC,TRBV5-8,TRBJ1-2,NA,NA
CASSYSDSGLEQYF,TGTGCCAGCAGTTACTCGGACTCCGGCCTCGAGCAGTACTTC,TRBV6-6,TRBJ2-7,NA,NA
CAISDTAGTYEQYF,TGTGCCATCAGTGATACGGCAGGGACCTACGAGCAGTACTTC,TRBV10-3,TRBJ2-7,NA,NA
CASSWTGEPGSVLETQYF,TGTGCCAGCAGCTGGACAGGAGAGCCGGGTAGTGTTCTTGAGACCCAGTACTTC,TRBV7-2,TRBJ2-5,TRBD1,NA
CAISESGGALSTGELFF,TGTGCCATCAGTGAGTCGGGTGGGGCCCTTTCCACCGGGGAGCTGTTTTTT,TRBV10-3,TRBJ2-2,NA,NA
CASSLGVRETQYF,TGCGCCAGCAGCTTGGGGGTCAGGGAGACCCAGTACTTC,TRBV5-1,TRBJ2-5,NA,NA
CSVLTGVNQPQHF,TGCAGCGTTCTTACAGGGGTGAATCAGCCCCAGCATTTT,TRBV29-1,TRBJ1-5,TRBD1,NA
CASSQSPSGTSLSYEQYF,TGCGCCAGCAGCCAATCCCCTTCCGGGACTTCCTTGTCCTACGAGCAGTACTTC,TRBV4-1,TRBJ2-7,NA,NA
CASSYENEKLFF,TGTGCCAGCAGTTATGAGAATGAAAAACTGTTTTTT,TRBV6-6,TRBJ1-4,NA,NA
CASSPGETQYF,TGTGCCAGCTCACCCGGAGAGACCCAGTACTTC,TRBV18,TRBJ2-5,NA,NA
CASSSSPPLTLGELFF,TGCGCCAGCAGCTCCTCTCCCCCCTTAACGCTCGGGGAGCTGTTTTTT,TRBV5-1,TRBJ2-2,NA,NA
CASSPDTTGSYGYTF,TGTGCCAGCTCACCTGACACCACCGGGAGCTATGGCTACACCTTC,TRBV18,TRBJ1-2,NA,once
CASSQGTGRWNEQFF,TGTGCCAGCAGCCAGGGGACAGGTCGCTGGAATGAGCAGTTCTTC,TRBV28,TRBJ2-1,TRBD1,NA
CASSSHLIAGGSTDTQYF,TGTGCCAGCAGCTCACACCTCATAGCGGGGGGCAGCACAGATACGCAGTATTTT,TRBV7-3,TRBJ2-3,TRBD2,NA
CASSLSGLAGGGETQYF,TGTGCCAGCAGCTTATCTGGGCTAGCGGGGGGCGGAGAGACCCAGTACTTC,TRBV7-3,TRBJ2-5,TRBD2,few
CASSQAGATNSPLHF,TGTGCCAGCAGCCAAGCCGGGGCCACCAATTCACCCCTCCACTTT,TRBV4-2,TRBJ1-6,NA,NA
CASSLGGSDQPQHF,TGTGCCAGCAGCCTAGGGGGGTCGGATCAGCCCCAGCATTTT,TRBV5-4,TRBJ1-5,NA,NA
CASSDRGQETQYF,TGTGCCAGCAGCGACAGGGGCCAAGAGACCCAGTACTTC,TRBV6-1,TRBJ2-5,TRBD1,once
CASSRNREYQETQYF,TGTGCCAGCAGCCGAAACAGGGAATACCAAGAGACCCAGTACTTC,TRBV7-7,TRBJ2-5,NA,NA
CASSAGILNEQYF,TGCGCCAGCAGCGCCGGGATCCTCAACGAGCAGTACTTC,TRBV5-1,TRBJ2-7,NA,NA
CASSLIGEQFF,TGTGCCAGCAGCTTAATAGGAGAGCAGTTCTTC,TRBV7-2,TRBJ2-1,NA,NA
CASSAEGQGFHEQYF,TGCGCCAGCAGCGCGGAAGGACAGGGGTTCCACGAGCAGTACTTC,TRBV5-1,TRBJ2-7,TRBD1,NA